This TCR beta chain appears in the sequencing data of a study of T-cell reconstitution after alpha-beta-depleted transplantation in children. The library targeted TCRbeta and was prepared with unique molecular identifiers. A single record per CDR3 protein comes from TCRdb applying MiXCR to the PCR reads. The table lists about 250,000 distinct CDR3 sequences, roughly a quarter of them singletons. Trimming left V 2 bases short and J 0 bases short, with 9 bases between. CDR3 length equals 15 residues. Germline CDR1 and CDR2: SGHRS and YFSETQ. The TCR comes from a female patient aged 2-10 years who had a stem cell transplant for congenital amegakaryocytic thrombocytopenia, so the T cells may come from the graft donor. V is TRBV5-1 and J is TRBJ2-1; the D is unclear. The sequencing used PBMCs, mostly from graft donor cells, collected 360 days after TCRalphabeta/CD19-depleted stem cell transplant. CDR3 sequence (DNA): TGCGCCAGCAGCTTAACCGAGATCTCCTACAATGAGCAGTTCTTC. As protein: CASSLTEISYNEQFF.